The sequence of this TCR beta chain was determined in a study of T cell responses to AZD1222 COVID-19 vaccine. This clone appeared once. Clones were sequenced by immunoSEQ multiplex PCR, and TCRdb holds only the in-frame ones, with some missing. This table has around 130,000 clones, 88% appearing once. J was trimmed by 0 bases and V by 4 bases; bases with no gene match: 7. The CDR3 is made up of 16 amino acids. CDR1 is SGHAT and CDR2 is FQNNGV in the germline V gene. The sequence came from an adult in good health. The V gene is TRBV11-2, the J gene TRBJ2-7, with TRBD1 matching 9 bases. Material: peripheral blood, obtained on day 0 of AZD1222 vaccination. DNA of the CDR3: TGTGCCAGCAGCTCCCCCGGGACAGGGCTCTCCTACGAGCAGTACTTC. Translated, it gives CASSSPGTGLSYEQYF.